The 20 T cell receptor beta chains listed next were all sequenced from one sample in a study of shared clonotypes between healthy human individuals. This table comes from immunoSEQ multiplex PCR, and its TCRdb copy is limited to in-frame clones, with some not included. The sample shows approximately 980,000 clones, over 75% of them seen only once. Material for sequencing was memory CD4+ T cells sorted from blood. Subset noted: CD45RA-negative fraction. The receptors stem from a man aged 18 to 29 in good health.

The chain recombines TRBV4-1 with TRBJ2-5; D is perhaps TRBD1 (6 bases). The germline V gene has CDR1 MGHRA and CDR2 YSYEKL. Trimming shortened V by 1 base and J by 2 bases, and 11 bases separated the two germline ends. This CDR3 comprises 15 residues. DNA of the CDR3: TGCGCCAGCAGCCAAGCGGTCACAGGGCAAGAGACCCAGTACTTC. Translated, it gives CASSQAVTGQETQYF.

The V call is TRBV2, the J call TRBJ2-2, with 9 bases matching TRBD1. Germline CDR1 is SNHLY and CDR2 is FYNNEI. The CDR3 covers 16 residues. The trim removed 9 bases at V and 5 bases at J, leaving 13 bases unmatched. Here the CDR3 reads CARSSGTGSSTGELFF. The CDR3 coding sequence is TGTGCCAGATCCTCCGGGACAGGGAGCTCGACCGGGGAGCTGTTTTTT. The full variable domain, with the rest looked up from reference TRBV2 and TRBJ2-2, is EPEVTQTPSHQVTQMGQEVILRCVPISNHLYFYWYRQILGQKVEFLVSFYNNEISEKSEIFDDQFSVERPDGSNFTLKIRSTKLEDSAMYFCARSSGTGSSTGELFFGEGSRLTVL.

Comment on this clone: The same CDR3 also results from other DNA sequences found in this sample. The chain couples TRBV6-1 to TRBJ2-5; unclear D gene. The CDR3 has 14 residues. Germline CDR1 and CDR2: MNHNS and SASEGT. Trimming took 1 base from V and 4 from J, leaving 10 bases between them. CDR3 bases: TGTGCCAGCAGTGAAGGGAGAATAGTAGAGACCCAGTACTTC. Amino acids: CASSEGRIVETQYF.

J is TRBJ2-7 and V is TRBV2, with D possibly matching TRBD2 (5 bases). Germline CDR1 SNHLY, CDR2 FYNNEI. This CDR3 is built from 13 residues. Trimming left V 8 bases short and J 6 bases short, with 17 bases between. The DNA for the CDR3 is TGTGCCAGCCGTTCGAGGGAACGTGGCGAGCAGTACTTC. Its protein is CASRSRERGEQYF. The whole variable domain, filled in from reference TRBV2 and TRBJ2-7, reads EPEVTQTPSHQVTQMGQEVILRCVPISNHLYFYWYRQILGQKVEFLVSFYNNEISEKSEIFDDQFSVERPDGSNFTLKIRSTKLEDSAMYFCASRSRERGEQYFGPGTRLTVT.

The chain employs TRBV27 and TRBJ2-2; TRBD1 might be the D (7 bases). The germline V gene encodes CDR1 MNHEY and CDR2 SMNVEV (reference sequence). The CDR3 is made up of 17 amino acids. The V gene lost 4 bases and the J gene lost 7 bases, with 22 bases spanning the gap. CDR3 sequence reads: CASSSPQGGRLIGELFF. The CDR3 DNA is TGTGCCAGCAGTTCCCCGCAGGGGGGCCGCCTGATCGGGGAGCTGTTTTTT.

The chain has TRBV5-1 and TRBJ1-2; a weak D match, TRBD1 (6 bases). The V gene's germline CDR1 is SGHRS and CDR2 YFSETQ. The CDR3 is 13 amino acids. Trimming left V 3 bases short and J 7 bases short, with 13 bases between. Written as DNA, the CDR3 is TGCGCCAGCAGCTCTATCACAGGGATTGGCTACACCTTC. Translated: CASSSITGIGYTF. The full variable domain, in which reference TRBV5-1 and TRBJ1-2 provide the parts outside the CDR3, is KAGVTQTPRYLIKTRGQQVTLSCSPISGHRSVSWYQQTPGQGLQFLFEYFSETQRNKGNFPGRFSGRQFSNSRSEMNVSTLELGDSALYLCASSSITGIGYTFGSGTRLTVV.

J is TRBJ1-1 and V is TRBV18; no firm D call. CDR1 and CDR2 (germline): KGHSH, LQKENI. V shed 2 bases and J shed 6 bases, with 13 bases lying between them. CDR3 length equals 14 residues. CDR3 in amino acids: CASSPNSLVAEAFF. The CDR3 nucleotides are TGTGCCAGCTCACCAAACAGTCTCGTTGCTGAAGCTTTCTTT. Based on the CDR3 plus reference TRBV18 and TRBJ1-1, the full variable domain is NAGVMQNPRHLVRRRGQEARLRCSPMKGHSHVYWYRQLPEEGLKFMVYLQKENIIDESGMPKERFSAEFPKEGPSILRIQQVVRGDSAAYFCASSPNSLVAEAFFGQGTRLTVV.

V is TRBV19 and J is TRBJ2-4, with TRBD1 matching 8 bases. Germline-derived CDR1 and CDR2 are LNHDA and SQIVND (reference sequence). The J segment lost 8 bases and the V segment lost 5 bases, leaving 11 bases of the junction unmatched. The CDR3 length is 15 residues. In DNA form, the CDR3 reads TGTGCCAGTAGTCCGGACAGGGCAGGGTGGGACATTCAGTACTTC. It codes for CASSPDRAGWDIQYF.

This clone is a singleton in its sample. The V call is TRBV7-9, the J call TRBJ2-2; D is unresolved. This CDR3 has 15 amino acids. Deletions cut 2 bases from V and 3 bases from J, with 10 bases between. Germline V gene lookup returns CDR1 SEHNR and CDR2 FQNEAQ (reference sequence). CDR3 sequence (DNA): TGTGCCAGCAGCTTAAATGGATTGTACACCGGGGAGCTGTTTTTT. This translates into CASSLNGLYTGELFF.

Note on this clone: The sample carries other DNA sequences with the same CDR3. The chain combines TRBV7-2 with TRBJ2-7; TRBD1 matches at 7 bases. The CDR3 length is 14 residues. J was trimmed by 2 bases and V by 1 base; bases with no gene match: 2. Germline CDR1 reads SGHTA; CDR2 reads FQGNSA. The CDR3 loop is CASSLEGGPYEQYF. The CDR3 bases are TGTGCCAGCAGCTTAGAAGGGGGCCCCTACGAGCAGTACTTC.

This chain joins TRBV7-9 and TRBJ2-5; 8 bases are a match to TRBD1. In germline, CDR1 is SEHNR, CDR2 FQNEAQ (reference sequence). The length of the CDR3 is 16 residues. V was clipped by 5 bases and J by 2 bases; unmatched bases: 10. The CDR3 DNA follows: TGTGCCAGCAGCCCCAGGACAGGGCAACAACAAGAGACCCAGTACTTC. Its translation: CASSPRTGQQQETQYF.

In the case of this clone: In the same sample, other DNA sequences code for this CDR3. The chain couples TRBV5-1 to TRBJ2-3, with 11 positions matching TRBD2. V dropped 4 bases and J dropped 0; count of bases not matched to a gene: 4. The CDR3 has 16 amino acids. In germline, CDR1 is SGHRS, CDR2 YFSETQ. The CDR3 spells CASSPWTSGSTDTQYF. The CDR3 DNA follows: TGCGCCAGCAGCCCCTGGACTAGCGGGAGCACAGATACGCAGTATTTT.

V gene TRBV2 combines with J gene TRBJ2-7; D may correspond to TRBD1 or TRBD2 (5 bases each). The CDR3 contains 14 residues. V was cut by 2 bases and J by 6 bases, with 14 bases left in between. Germline CDR1 is SNHLY and CDR2 is FYNNEI. The CDR3 nucleotides are TGTGCCAGCAGTGAACAGGGCGGGTCGGCCGAGCAGTACTTC. This encodes CASSEQGGSAEQYF.

The gene calls are TRBV2 and TRBJ2-2, with D possibly TRBD1 on 6 matching bases. Germline V gives CDR1 SNHLY, CDR2 FYNNEI. V was pared by 6 bases and J by 8 bases, with 19 bases between. The CDR3 spans 15 residues. The CDR3 nucleotides are TGTGCCAGCAGCGATGGGACACAAATTTGGGGGGAGCTGTTTTTT. Protein: CASSDGTQIWGELFF.

In nucleotides, the CDR3 is TGTGCCAGCAGGATAGGAGGGGAGAGGTCACCCCTCCACTTT. It translates to CASRIGGERSPLHF. The chain has TRBV5-4 and TRBJ1-6, with a possible D match to TRBD1 (5 bases). The CDR3 runs to 14 residues. Germline lookup yields CDR1 SGHNT and CDR2 YYREEE (reference sequence). With 5 bases removed from V and 10 bases from J, the gap between germline ends came to 16 bases.

The J gene is TRBJ1-3, the V gene TRBV2; D unresolved. Trimming left V 6 bases short and J 0 bases short, with 15 bases between. CDR3 size: 16 residues. Germline V gene sequence: CDR1 SNHLY, CDR2 FYNNEI. The CDR3 DNA reads as TGTGCCAGCAGACCCTGGGGAGCTTCCTCTGGAAACACCATATATTTT. Its translation is CASRPWGASSGNTIYF.

The rearrangement links TRBV7-3 to TRBJ2-3; TRBD2 is a possible D gene (6 bases). Germline V gene sequence: CDR1 SGHTA, CDR2 FQGTGA. V lost 2 bases and J 3 bases, leaving 12 bases between the germline ends. The CDR3 is made up of 15 amino acids. The CDR3 sequence: CASSLRQGGTDTQYF. CDR3 bases: TGTGCCAGCAGCTTACGTCAGGGAGGTACAGATACGCAGTATTTT.

This chain joins TRBV19 and TRBJ1-5; D remains ambiguous. The CDR3 extends over 14 amino acids. Deletions cut 2 bases from V and 1 base from J, with 6 bases between. Germline CDR1 is LNHDA and CDR2 is SQIVND (reference sequence). The DNA of the CDR3 is TGTGCCAGTAGTATAATTGGGAGCAATCAGCCCCAGCATTTT. It translates to CASSIIGSNQPQHF.

V gene TRBV30 combines with J gene TRBJ1-5; tentative D call: TRBD1 (5 bases). The V end lost 2 bases, the J end lost 3 bases, and 14 bases lay between the germline ends. This CDR3 is 15 amino acids long. CDR1 and CDR2 from the germline V gene are GTSNPN and SVGIG (reference sequence). CDR3 DNA: TGTGCCTGGAGTAGGGACGGATCACTCAATCAGCCCCAGCATTTT. This codes for CAWSRDGSLNQPQHF.

V gene TRBV7-8 combines with J gene TRBJ1-4; perhaps TRBD1 as D (6 bases). This CDR3 comprises 17 residues. CDR1 and CDR2 (germline): SGHVS, FQNEAQ. The V end lost 2 bases, the J end lost 0 bases, and 13 bases lay between the germline ends. In DNA, the CDR3 is TGTGCCAGCAGCTTAAATCGGGGGGCCTCAACTAATGAAAAACTGTTTTTT. Translation: CASSLNRGASTNEKLFF. The whole variable domain, remainder taken from reference TRBV7-8 and TRBJ1-4, is GAGVSQSPRYKVAKRGQDVALRCDPISGHVSLFWYQQALGQGPEFLTYFQNEAQLDKSGLPSDRFFAERPEGSVSTLKIQRTQQEDSAVYLCASSLNRGASTNEKLFFGSGTQLSVL.